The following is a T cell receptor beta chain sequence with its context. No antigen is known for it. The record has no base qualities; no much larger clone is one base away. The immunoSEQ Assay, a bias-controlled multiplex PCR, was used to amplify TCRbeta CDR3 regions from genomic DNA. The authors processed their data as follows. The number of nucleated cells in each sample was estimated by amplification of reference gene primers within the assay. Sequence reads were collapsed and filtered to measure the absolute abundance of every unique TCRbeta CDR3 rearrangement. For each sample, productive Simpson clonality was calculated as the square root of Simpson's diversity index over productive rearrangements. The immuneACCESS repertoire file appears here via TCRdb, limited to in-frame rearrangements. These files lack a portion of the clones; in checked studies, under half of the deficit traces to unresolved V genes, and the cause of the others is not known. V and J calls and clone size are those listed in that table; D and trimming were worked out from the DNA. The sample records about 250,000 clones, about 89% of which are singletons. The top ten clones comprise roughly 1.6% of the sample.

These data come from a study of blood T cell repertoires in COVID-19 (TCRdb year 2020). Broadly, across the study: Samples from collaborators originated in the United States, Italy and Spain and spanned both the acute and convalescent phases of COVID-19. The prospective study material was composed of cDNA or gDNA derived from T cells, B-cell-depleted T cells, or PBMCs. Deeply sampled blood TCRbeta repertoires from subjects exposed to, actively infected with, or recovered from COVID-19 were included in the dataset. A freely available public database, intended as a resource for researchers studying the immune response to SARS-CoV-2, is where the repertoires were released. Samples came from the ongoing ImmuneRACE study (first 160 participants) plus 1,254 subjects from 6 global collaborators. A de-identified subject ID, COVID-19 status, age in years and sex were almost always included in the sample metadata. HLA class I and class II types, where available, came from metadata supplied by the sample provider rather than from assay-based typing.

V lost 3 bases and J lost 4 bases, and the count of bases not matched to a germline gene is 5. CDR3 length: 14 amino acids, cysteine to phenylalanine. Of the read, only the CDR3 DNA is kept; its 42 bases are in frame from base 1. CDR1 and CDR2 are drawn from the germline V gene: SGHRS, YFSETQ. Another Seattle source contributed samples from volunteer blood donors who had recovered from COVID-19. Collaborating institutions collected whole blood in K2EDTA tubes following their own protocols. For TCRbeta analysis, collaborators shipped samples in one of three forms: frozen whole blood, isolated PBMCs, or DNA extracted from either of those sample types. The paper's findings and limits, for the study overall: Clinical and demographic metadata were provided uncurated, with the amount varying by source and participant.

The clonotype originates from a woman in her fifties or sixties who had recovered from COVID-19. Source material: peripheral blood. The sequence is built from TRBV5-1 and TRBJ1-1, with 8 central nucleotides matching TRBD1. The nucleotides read TGCGCCAGCAGCTCCGGACAGGGCGGCACTGAAGCTTTCTTT. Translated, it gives CASSSGQGGTEAFF.